The 29 T cell receptor beta chains reported below all come from one sample, sequenced in a study of response to subunit inactivated influenza vaccine. TCRdb independently ran MiXCR on the RT-PCR reads; one entry per CDR3 protein. The profile shows a few hundred thousand distinct CDR3 sequences, less than 15% of them singletons. Sequenced material: PBMCs from blood, taken approximately 13 days after vaccination. All receptors come from a man between 50 and 59 years old who received an inactivated influenza vaccine.

The chain couples TRBV20-1 to TRBJ2-3, with TRBD2 matching over 7 bases. CDR1 and CDR2 (germline): DFQATT, SNEGSKA (reference sequence). The CDR3 runs 15 residues. With V trimmed by 4 bases and J by 4 bases, 11 bases remained unmatched. CDR3: CSAILAAVRADTQYF. The CDR3 DNA follows: TGCAGTGCTATTCTAGCGGCCGTTCGGGCAGATACGCAGTATTTT.

This clonotype was recorded a few times. This chain joins TRBV12-3 or TRBV12-4 and TRBJ2-1; 10 bases line up with TRBD1. CDR3 size: 18 residues. V was clipped by 1 base and J by 5 bases; unmatched bases: 11. CDR3 loop: CASSLVLPGQGYHNEQFF. The DNA of the CDR3 is TGTGCCAGCAGTTTAGTCCTTCCGGGACAGGGGTACCACAATGAGCAGTTCTTC.

This chain joins TRBV20-1 and TRBJ2-3; D remains unclear. CDR3 length: 14 amino acids. Per the germline V gene, CDR1 is DFQATT and CDR2 is SNEGSKA (reference sequence). V lost 3 bases and J lost 2, with 12 bases in between. CDR3 sequence reads: CSARALLLTDTQYF. In DNA form, the CDR3 reads TGCAGTGCTAGGGCGCTACTACTCACAGATACGCAGTATTTT.

The chain is built from TRBV7-8 and TRBJ2-7; the match to TRBD2 covers 12 bases. This CDR3 spans 16 amino acids. Germline V gene lookup returns CDR1 SGHVS and CDR2 FQNEAQ. J gave up 4 bases and V 5 bases, and 9 bases lay outside the gene matches. The CDR3 reads CASSPHDTSGRYEQYF. DNA for the CDR3: TGTGCCAGCAGCCCCCACGATACTAGCGGGAGGTACGAGCAGTACTTC.

This chain joins TRBV12-3 or TRBV12-4 and TRBJ2-1; 12 positions agree with TRBD2. With 7 bases clipped from V and 0 bases from J, the junction kept 4 bases outside the gene matches. This CDR3 comprises 16 residues. Here the CDR3 DNA reads TGTGCCAGCATTGGACTAGCGGGAAACTCCTACAATGAGCAGTTCTTC. Translated, it gives CASIGLAGNSYNEQFF.

The chain links TRBV20-1 to TRBJ2-1; TRBD2 aligns across 9 bases. The CDR3 loop spans 14 amino acids. The germline CDR1 and CDR2 sequences are DFQATT and SNEGSKA (reference sequence). J was trimmed by 10 bases and V by 1 base; bases with no gene match: 8. The chain's CDR3 is CSARGLAGLDEQFF. The CDR3 bases are TGCAGTGCTAGAGGGCTAGCGGGACTCGACGAGCAGTTCTTC.

The genes are TRBV28 and TRBJ1-2, with TRBD1 identical over 7 bases. After removal of 8 bases from V and 2 bases from J, the junction contained 5 bases not matched to a gene. CDR3 size: 13 residues. Germline-derived CDR1 and CDR2 are MDHEN and SYDVKM. The CDR3 is CASLDRVNYGYTF. For the CDR3, the DNA is TGTGCCAGCCTCGACAGGGTCAACTATGGCTACACCTTC.

This chain links TRBV20-1 with TRBJ2-1; tentative D call: TRBD2 (5 bases). Between the trimmed V and J ends, which lost 3 bases and 9 bases, there was a span of 21 bases. Germline V gene data show CDR1 as DFQATT and CDR2 as SNEGSKA (reference sequence). The CDR3 has 15 residues. The DNA of the CDR3 is TGCAGTGCTAGCTATTCCATGAGCCGGGCGGGTGAGCAGTTCTTC. Its protein is CSASYSMSRAGEQFF.

The J gene is TRBJ1-2, the V gene TRBV7-2, with 11 nucleotides matching TRBD1. CDR1 and CDR2 (germline): SGHTA, FQGNSA. V shed 5 bases and J 8 bases; nucleotides not matched to a gene: 7. The CDR3 runs to 14 residues. The CDR3, as DNA: TGTGCCAGCAGCCCGGACAGGGGGCGCCGGGGCTACACCTTC. Encoded protein: CASSPDRGRRGYTF.

V gene TRBV5-1 combines with J gene TRBJ2-2; maybe TRBD1 (6 bases). Trimming cost V 4 bases and J 1 base, with 14 bases left between them. This CDR3 contains 16 residues. CDR1 SGHRS and CDR2 YFSETQ come from the germline V gene. The CDR3 sequence is CASSQTVTGNTGELFF. In DNA, the CDR3 is TGCGCCAGCAGCCAAACAGTGACAGGGAACACCGGGGAGCTGTTTTTT.

The chain couples TRBV6-1 to TRBJ2-6, with a tentative D call TRBD2 (6 bases). This CDR3 has 17 amino acids. Trimming removed 3 bases at V and 4 bases at J, with 16 bases between. The germline gives CDR1 MNHNS, CDR2 SASEGT. CDR3 DNA: TGTGCCAGCAGTGATCGGGACTGGCATATCGGGGCCAACGTCCTGACTTTC. As protein: CASSDRDWHIGANVLTF.

V usage is TRBV7-9 and J usage is TRBJ1-2; the match to TRBD1 covers 7 bases. Unmatched junction bases numbered 6, after V lost 1 base and J lost 4 bases. The V gene's germline CDR1 is SEHNR and CDR2 FQNEAQ (reference sequence). The CDR3 runs to 15 residues. CDR3 sequence reads: CASSLGDSYLYGYTF. The CDR3 nucleotides are TGTGCCAGCAGCTTAGGGGACAGTTACCTCTATGGCTACACCTTC.

The gene calls are TRBV7-2 and TRBJ2-1; 9 bases align to TRBD1. The CDR3 consists of 16 residues. Germline assignment: CDR1 SGHTA and CDR2 FQGNSA. V was pared by 6 bases and J by 1 base, with 7 bases of the junction left unmatched. The CDR3 DNA is TGTGCCAGCAGTTTCTCGGGGACAGGGTCCTACAATGAGCAGTTCTTC. Protein: CASSFSGTGSYNEQFF.

This clonotype was counted ten times or more. This chain links TRBV28 with TRBJ2-3; unclear D gene. Deletions cut 3 bases from V and 2 bases from J, with 18 bases between. CDR1 is MDHEN and CDR2 is SYDVKM in the germline V gene. The CDR3 covers 17 residues. CDR3 DNA sequence: TGTGCCAGCAGTTTCATCGGGTGGGCTAGATACACAGATACGCAGTATTTT. This sequence encodes CASSFIGWARYTDTQYF.

This clonotype was observed a few times. The CDR3 DNA is TGCAGCGTCGGACAGGGTGAGAAATCCTCCTCCTACGAGCAGTACTTC. Encoded protein: CSVGQGEKSSSYEQYF. The V call is TRBV29-1, the J call TRBJ2-7, with 8 bases matching TRBD1. Germline CDR1 SQVTM, CDR2 ANQGSEA. The CDR3 runs 16 residues. V trimming: 6 bases; J trimming: 0 bases; junction bases outside the gene matches: 13.

This rearrangement joins TRBV29-1 to TRBJ2-1; TRBD2 agrees at 14 bases. Trimming cost V 4 bases and J 7 bases; bases outside gene matches: 15. This CDR3 has 18 amino acids. Germline V gives CDR1 SQVTM, CDR2 ANQGSEA. The CDR3 sequence is CSVVFTPGLAGVLNEQFF. CDR3 DNA: TGCAGCGTTGTTTTCACACCGGGACTAGCGGGAGTATTAAATGAGCAGTTCTTC.

As DNA, the CDR3 is TGTGCCAGCAATACAGGGGGAGAGCAGTACTTC. Its protein product is CASNTGGEQYF. This chain links TRBV6-1 with TRBJ2-7, with 8 bases lining up with TRBD1. CDR3 length: 11 amino acids. V shed 7 bases and J 7 bases; nucleotides not matched to a gene: 3. The germline V gene has CDR1 MNHNS and CDR2 SASEGT.

This clonotype was detected ten times or more. This chain links TRBV5-1 with TRBJ2-1; 7 nucleotides match TRBD1. The V gene's germline CDR1 is SGHRS and CDR2 YFSETQ. The CDR3 is 14 amino acids. The trim removed 1 base at V and 5 bases at J, leaving 3 bases unmatched. In DNA form, the CDR3 reads TGCGCCAGCAGCTTGTGGACAGGCGACAATGAGCAGTTCTTC. This codes for CASSLWTGDNEQFF.

The chain combines TRBV16 with TRBJ2-1; possibly TRBD2 for D (5 bases). CDR3 length: 13 residues. Germline V gives CDR1 KGHSY, CDR2 FQNENV. Trimming pared 0 bases from V and 8 bases from J, leaving 8 bases between. For the CDR3, the DNA is TGTGCCAGCAGCCAATCGCCGGGGTATGAGCAGTTCTTC. As protein: CASSQSPGYEQFF.

This clonotype appeared many times. V gene TRBV20-1 combines with J gene TRBJ2-7; D is perhaps TRBD2 (6 bases). This CDR3 contains 11 residues. Trimming stripped 4 bases from V and 6 bases from J, with 10 bases between. Per the germline V gene, CDR1 is DFQATT and CDR2 is SNEGSKA (reference sequence). DNA of the CDR3: TGCAGTGCTACTAGCGATCGCGAGCAGTACTTC. Translation: CSATSDREQYF.

The J gene is TRBJ1-5, the V gene TRBV12-3 or TRBV12-4; 11 positions agree with TRBD1. V gave up 5 bases and J gave up 6 bases; unmatched junction bases: 6. This CDR3 region has 15 residues. CDR3 coding DNA: TGTGCCAGCAGTCCGGGACAGGGGGTAAGTCAGCCCCAGCATTTT. Translating gives CASSPGQGVSQPQHF.

The V and J genes are TRBV6-5 and TRBJ1-2; D may be TRBD1 (6 bases). This CDR3 has 15 residues. V was shortened by 0 bases and J by 4 bases, with 12 bases between the two germline ends. Germline V CDR1 and CDR2: MNHEY, SVGAGI. The CDR3 region has the DNA TGTGCCAGCAGTTACTCGGGGGGCGGGAGCTATGGCTACACCTTC. Translated: CASSYSGGGSYGYTF.

The chain employs TRBV11-2 and TRBJ2-1, with TRBD2 identical over 12 bases. Trimming at V came to 5 bases and at J to 5 bases, leaving 4 bases not matched to a gene. This CDR3 contains 15 residues. Per the germline V gene, CDR1 is SGHAT and CDR2 is FQNNGV. CDR3 in DNA: TGTGCCAGCAGCGAGGGACTAGCGGGTCACAATGAGCAGTTCTTC. Its protein is CASSEGLAGHNEQFF. Using reference TRBV11-2 and TRBJ2-1 for the parts outside the CDR3, the full variable domain is EAGVAQSPRYKIIEKRQSVAFWCNPISGHATLYWYQQILGQGPKLLIQFQNNGVVDDSQLPKDRFSAERLKGVDSTLKIQPAKLEDSAVYLCASSEGLAGHNEQFFGPGTRLTVL.

This clonotype occurred many times. This chain joins TRBV5-1 and TRBJ2-7, with a tentative D call TRBD2 (6 bases). The CDR3 is made up of 16 amino acids. Germline values: CDR1 SGHRS, CDR2 YFSETQ. The germline V and J ends were trimmed by 3 bases and 3 bases, with 19 bases remaining between them. The CDR3 bases are TGCGCCAGCAGCTCGACTTTGCGGGGAAGAAGCTACGAGCAGTACTTC. It is translated as CASSSTLRGRSYEQYF.

This clonotype came up a few times. This chain links TRBV5-1 with TRBJ2-6, with D perhaps being TRBD1 or TRBD2 (6 bases each). V lost 3 bases and J 0 bases, leaving 10 bases between the germline ends. Germline CDR1 and CDR2: SGHRS and YFSETQ. The CDR3 contains 16 residues. Written as DNA, the CDR3 is TGCGCCAGCAGCTGGAGGGGGAACTCTGGGGCCAACGTCCTGACTTTC. Translation: CASSWRGNSGANVLTF.

The chain is built from TRBV2 and TRBJ2-1, with 8 bases matching TRBD2. V dropped 6 bases and J dropped 12; count of bases not matched to a gene: 7. CDR1 is SNHLY and CDR2 is FYNNEI in the germline V gene. The CDR3 runs to 12 residues. The DNA of the CDR3 is TGTGCCAGCAGACCGGACGCGGGGGGGCAGTTCTTC. It translates to CASRPDAGGQFF.

The chain is built from TRBV11-2 and TRBJ2-1; tentatively, D is TRBD1 (6 bases). The germline gives CDR1 SGHAT, CDR2 FQNNGV. Trimming cost V 5 bases and J 7 bases, with 27 bases left between them. CDR3 length equals 18 residues. CDR3 region: CASSLWGTGPSGGNEQFF. DNA of the CDR3: TGTGCCAGCAGCCTATGGGGTACAGGGCCCTCCGGTGGTAATGAGCAGTTCTTC.

In its sample, this clonotype was seen many times. The rearrangement links TRBV20-1 to TRBJ2-1, with 13 bases aligning to TRBD2. The CDR3 length is 15 residues. CDR1 and CDR2 (germline): DFQATT, SNEGSKA (reference sequence). V shed 4 bases and J 7 bases; nucleotides not matched to a gene: 7. CDR3 amino acids: CSANPGTSGINEQFF. DNA for the CDR3: TGCAGTGCTAATCCCGGGACTAGCGGGATTAATGAGCAGTTCTTC.

A remark on this clonotype: Being one base from a much bigger clone, this may be a read error. The chain couples TRBV20-1 to TRBJ2-5; 9 bases match TRBD1. The V gene end was trimmed by 0 bases and the J gene end by 5 bases; junction bases not matched to a gene: 7. Germline CDR1 and CDR2: DFQATT and SNEGSKA (reference sequence). The CDR3 covers 15 residues. CDR3: CSARDGQGPVETQYF. DNA for the CDR3: TGCAGTGCTAGAGACGGACAGGGGCCTGTGGAGACCCAGTACTTC.